These 20 T cell receptor beta chains originate from one sample sequenced in a study of CD8+CD57+ T cells in acquired aplastic anemia. TCR beta VDJ and CDR3 were profiled, and genomic DNA was the template. TCRdb fed the reads into MiXCR, producing one record per CDR3 protein. Seen here are 450,000 to 550,000 distinct CDR3 sequences, around 30% observed once, and the top ten hold less than 0.85%. Sequencing involved patients with CD8+CD57+ cell expansion previously shown by flow cytometry. Sequencing used sorted CD4+, CD8+, or CD8+CD57+ T cells (not recorded which) from PBMCs. The receptors were gathered from a human donor with aplastic anemia.

This clonotype was seen at least ten times. V usage is TRBV19 and J usage is TRBJ1-1; no reliable D call. The CDR3 is 14 amino acids. Trimming cost V 5 bases and J 6 bases, with 16 bases left between them. From germline, CDR1 is LNHDA and CDR2 SQIVND (reference sequence). CDR3 DNA: TGTGCCAGTAGTTTGGCTCGGGGAATTGCTGAAGCTTTCTTT. Protein: CASSLARGIAEAFF.

This clonotype appeared many times. The chain recombines TRBV5-1 with TRBJ2-7; possibly TRBD1 for D (6 bases). The germline gives CDR1 SGHRS, CDR2 YFSETQ. CDR3 length equals 15 residues. V gave up 4 bases and J gave up 5 bases, with 19 bases separating them. The CDR3 reads CASSGKDRRSNEQYF. In nucleotides, the CDR3 is TGCGCCAGCAGCGGAAAGGACAGAAGGTCTAACGAGCAGTACTTC.

This clonotype was seen many times. DNA of the CDR3: TGTGCCAGCAGCTTTAGGGGGGATGAGACCCAGTACTTC. Its translation: CASSFRGDETQYF. The chain has TRBV7-2 and TRBJ2-5; the D call may be TRBD1 or TRBD2 (6 bases each). CDR3 size: 13 residues. Germline V gene lookup returns CDR1 SGHTA and CDR2 FQGNSA. With 3 bases removed from V and 5 bases from J, the gap between germline ends came to 10 bases.

The J gene is TRBJ1-1, the V gene TRBV5-6; 7 nucleotides align to TRBD1. Germline values: CDR1 SGHDT, CDR2 YYEEEE. CDR3 length equals 16 residues. Germline trimming cut 4 bases from V and 0 bases from J; bases unmatched to any gene: 9. CDR3 DNA: TGTGCCAGCAGCCCGGACAGGTCATTTATGAACACTGAAGCTTTCTTT. This sequence encodes CASSPDRSFMNTEAFF.

This clonotype appeared many times. V usage is TRBV11-2 and J usage is TRBJ1-5, with TRBD1 matching 8 bases. Germline lookup yields CDR1 SGHAT and CDR2 FQNNGV. J lost 2 bases, V lost 6 bases, and 3 bases had no gene match. CDR3 length: 14 residues. CDR3 DNA sequence: TGTGCCAGCAGGCGACAGGGGCGCAATCAGCCCCAGCATTTT. The encoded protein is CASRRQGRNQPQHF. Full variable domain (missing parts from reference TRBV11-2 and TRBJ1-5): EAGVAQSPRYKIIEKRQSVAFWCNPISGHATLYWYQQILGQGPKLLIQFQNNGVVDDSQLPKDRFSAERLKGVDSTLKIQPAKLEDSAVYLCASRRQGRNQPQHFGDGTRLSIL.

This clonotype was counted between two and nine times. The chain joins TRBV30 to TRBJ1-3; D not resolved. Germline V gene data show CDR1 as GTSNPN and CDR2 as SVGIG (reference sequence). The CDR3 spans 11 residues. The V and J ends lost 3 bases and 5 bases respectively, with 5 bases between them. The CDR3 DNA sequence: TGTGCCTGGAGGAGCCGAAACACCATATATTTT. Its protein product is CAWRSRNTIYF.

The chain couples TRBV6-1 to TRBJ1-2; D is ambiguous. V was pared by 1 base and J by 4 bases, with 10 bases between. The germline gives CDR1 MNHNS, CDR2 SASEGT. The CDR3 is made up of 14 amino acids. The CDR3 sequence is CASSEGPGPYGYTF. CDR3 DNA: TGTGCCAGCAGTGAAGGCCCGGGCCCCTATGGCTACACCTTC.

The chain is built from TRBV11-2 and TRBJ1-6; the match to TRBD1 covers 7 bases. The V and J ends lost 0 bases and 0 bases, in that order; junction bases with no gene match: 5. The CDR3 sequence is 18 residues long. Germline V gene sequence: CDR1 SGHAT, CDR2 FQNNGV. CDR3 DNA sequence: TGTGCCAGCAGCTTAGACAGGGGGTCAAGCTCCTATAATTCACCCCTCCACTTT. Translated: CASSLDRGSSSYNSPLHF.

This clonotype occurred many times. The chain joins TRBV20-1 to TRBJ2-7; TRBD1 agrees at 7 bases. CDR3 length: 13 amino acids. Germline V CDR1 and CDR2: DFQATT, SNEGSKA (reference sequence). V was clipped by 6 bases and J by 2 bases; unmatched bases: 7. CDR3 region: CSAVRDSAYEQYF. The DNA of the CDR3 is TGCAGTGCGGTAAGGGACAGCGCCTACGAGCAGTACTTC.

The V gene is TRBV7-6, the J gene TRBJ1-2; D may be TRBD1 (5 bases). The CDR3 sequence is 19 residues long. CDR1 is SGHVS and CDR2 is FNYEAQ in the germline V gene. Trimming cost V 5 bases and J 6 bases, with 31 bases left between them. CDR3 in amino acids: CASSIRKRGDPYLEDGYTF. The CDR3 nucleotides are TGTGCCAGCAGCATACGGAAACGGGGCGATCCGTACCTCGAGGATGGCTACACCTTC.

This chain uses TRBV7-9 with TRBJ2-7; possibly TRBD1 for D (6 bases). With 4 bases removed from V and 0 bases from J, the gap between germline ends came to 13 bases. CDR3 size: 15 residues. Germline CDR1 SEHNR, CDR2 FQNEAQ (reference sequence). CDR3 loop: CASSSRGDTSYEQYF. The CDR3 DNA reads TGTGCCAGCAGCTCCCGAGGGGACACCTCCTACGAGCAGTACTTC. Combining the CDR3 with reference TRBV7-9 and TRBJ2-7 gives the whole variable domain DTGVSQNPRHKITKRGQNVTFRCDPISEHNRLYWYRQTLGQGPEFLTYFQNEAQLEKSRLLSDRFSAERPKGSFSTLEIQRTEQGDSAMYLCASSSRGDTSYEQYFGPGTRLTVT.

This chain connects TRBV6-5 to TRBJ1-1; no reliable D call. Germline V CDR1 and CDR2: MNHEY, SVGAGI. Trimming took 2 bases from V and 9 from J, leaving 13 bases between them. The length of the CDR3 is 13 residues. DNA of the CDR3: TGTGCCAGCAGTTACGTCTTGGGCAGCCAAGCTTTCTTT. It is translated as CASSYVLGSQAFF.

This clonotype came up a few times. The CDR3 protein is CASRLDQSSYEQYF. CDR3 DNA sequence: TGCGCCAGCAGACTAGATCAGAGCTCCTACGAGCAGTACTTC. V usage is TRBV4-1 and J usage is TRBJ2-7; the D gene is possibly TRBD2 (5 bases). Germline CDR1 is MGHRA and CDR2 is YSYEKL. V was pared by 6 bases and J by 0 bases, with 12 bases between. The CDR3 is 14 residues long.

The sample holds many counts of this clonotype. The chain employs TRBV2 and TRBJ1-1, with D possibly being TRBD1 (6 bases). V was pared by 2 bases and J by 3 bases, with 10 bases between. Germline V lookup: CDR1 SNHLY, CDR2 FYNNEI. This CDR3 has 14 residues. The CDR3 DNA is TGTGCCAGCAGTGAATGGGGGGCCGACACTGAAGCTTTCTTT. This encodes CASSEWGADTEAFF. Drawing the rest from reference TRBV2 and TRBJ1-1, the complete variable domain is EPEVTQTPSHQVTQMGQEVILRCVPISNHLYFYWYRQILGQKVEFLVSFYNNEISEKSEIFDDQFSVERPDGSNFTLKIRSTKLEDSAMYFCASSEWGADTEAFFGQGTRLTVV.

In this sample, this clonotype turned up a few times. The chain carries TRBV6-1 and TRBJ2-7, with 11 bases that match TRBD1. V dropped 9 bases and J dropped 2; count of bases not matched to a gene: 6. CDR1 and CDR2 from the germline V gene are MNHNS and SASEGT. This CDR3 contains 14 residues. The CDR3, as DNA: TGTGCCAGTGCCGGGACAGGGGGTCCCTACGAGCAGTACTTC. It is translated as CASAGTGGPYEQYF.

This clonotype was detected ten times or more. This chain joins TRBV9 and TRBJ2-7; D remains unclear. CDR1 is SGDLS and CDR2 is YYNGEE in the germline V gene. V gave up 0 bases and J gave up 6 bases, with 10 bases separating them. This CDR3 region has 13 residues. The CDR3 loop is CASSVDTSPEQYF. Written as DNA, the CDR3 is TGTGCCAGCAGCGTAGATACCTCTCCCGAGCAGTACTTC.

In the case of this clonotype: The final CDR3 position lacks the conserved phenylalanine or tryptophan, pointing to a likely read error. The DNA is left out, because the CDR3 cannot be placed on it with certainty; the CDR3 is given as TCRdb lists it. The chain is built from TRBV24-1 and TRBJ1-6; the D call of TRBD1 is as the table states it, not checked on the DNA. Germline CDR1 reads KGHDR; CDR2 reads SFDVKD. Termini included, the CDR3 measures 10 amino acids. CDR3: CATSVGSDSY.

J is TRBJ1-6 and V is TRBV7-2; no reliable D call. This CDR3 comprises 14 residues. V lost 1 base and J 10 bases, leaving 11 bases between the germline ends. Per germline, CDR1 SGHTA and CDR2 FQGNSA. The CDR3 DNA sequence: TGTGCCAGCAGCTTAGGTGCACGCCCATCACCCCTCCACTTT. Its protein product is CASSLGARPSPLHF.

The rearrangement uses TRBV4-3 and TRBJ2-1; D uncertain. The CDR3 has 13 amino acids. From germline, CDR1 is LGHNA and CDR2 YSLEER. Trimming cost V 3 bases and J 7 bases, with 10 bases left between them. The CDR3: CASSQPGRNEQFF. CDR3 nucleotide sequence: TGCGCCAGCAGCCAGCCTGGCAGGAATGAGCAGTTCTTC.

The V and J genes are TRBV19 and TRBJ2-5; D gene unclear. This CDR3 comprises 16 residues. Deletions cut 4 bases from V and 0 bases from J, with 15 bases between. Germline-derived CDR1 and CDR2 are LNHDA and SQIVND (reference sequence). The CDR3 here is CASSKETLSYQETQYF. CDR3 nucleotides: TGTGCCAGTAGTAAAGAGACACTTTCGTACCAAGAGACCCAGTACTTC. Using reference TRBV19 and TRBJ2-5 for the parts outside the CDR3, the full variable domain is DGGITQSPKYLFRKEGQNVTLSCEQNLNHDAMYWYRQDPGQGLRLIYYSQIVNDFQKGDIAEGYSVSREKKESFPLTVTSAQKNPTAFYLCASSKETLSYQETQYFGPGTRLLVL.